The source of this T cell receptor beta chain is a study of PD-1 blockade in mismatch repair-deficient tumors. A few pembrolizumab responders had their TCRs sequenced. CDR3 size: 14 residues. Germline V lookup: CDR1 MNHEY, CDR2 SVGAGI. Trimming left V 3 bases short and J 5 bases short, with 13 bases between. The method was immunoSEQ multiplex PCR; TCRdb's version includes in-frame clones alone and lacks a portion of them. The repertoire holds more than 40,000 clones, with around 82% as singletons. The specimen was peripheral blood, collected 4 weeks after starting pembrolizumab. The V and J genes are TRBV6-5 and TRBJ2-5, with TRBD1 as a possible D gene (6 bases). The origin of this receptor is an adult with mismatch repair-deficient cancer. The CDR3 DNA sequence: TGTGCCAGCAGTTATATGGACAGATGGGAGACCCAGTACTTC. It codes for CASSYMDRWETQYF.